The 21 T cell receptor beta chains below all came from one sample that was sequenced in a study of blood T cell repertoires in COVID-19. Repertoires were generated with immunoSEQ multiplex PCR, while TCRdb's copy carries only in-frame clones and drops some. The sample consists of 55,000 to 80,000 clones, around 87% of them appearing once. The sequencing input was peripheral blood. The receptor source for this set is a human donor in a cohort sampled during active COVID-19.

CDR3 in amino acids: CASSSAQIYGYTF. For the CDR3, the DNA is TGTGCCAGCAGCTCCGCCCAGATCTATGGCTACACCTTC. J is TRBJ1-2 and V is TRBV5-8; D is ambiguous. The CDR3 loop spans 13 amino acids. V lost 3 bases and J lost 4, with 10 bases in between. Germline CDR1 SGHTS, CDR2 YDEGEE.

This chain connects TRBV3-1 (or the pseudogene TRBV3-2) to TRBJ1-5; D unresolved. V lost 1 base and J 6 bases, leaving 13 bases between the germline ends. The CDR3 extends over 15 amino acids. The V gene's germline CDR1 is LGHDT and CDR2 YNNKEL (reference sequence). CDR3 residues: CASSQVAAPSQPQHF. Here the CDR3 DNA reads TGTGCCAGCAGCCAAGTTGCAGCGCCCAGTCAGCCCCAGCATTTT.

The chain recombines TRBV6-5 with TRBJ2-2, with TRBD1 matching 11 bases. Trimming took 6 bases from V and 3 from J; bases not matched to a gene: 3. This CDR3 spans 15 amino acids. Looked up from germline, CDR1 is MNHEY and CDR2 is SVGAGI. The CDR3 here is CASREGQGDTGELFF. As DNA, the CDR3 is TGTGCCAGCAGGGAGGGACAGGGGGACACCGGGGAGCTGTTTTTT.

The chain combines TRBV4-3 with TRBJ2-1, with TRBD2 as a possible D gene (7 bases). This CDR3 spans 19 amino acids. Trimming left V 1 base short and J 5 bases short, with 24 bases between. In germline, CDR1 is LGHNA, CDR2 YSLEER. The CDR3 is CASSQGRRGGAYYDNEQFF. For the CDR3, the DNA is TGCGCCAGCAGCCAAGGAAGGAGGGGGGGGGCGTATTACGACAATGAGCAGTTCTTC.

The rearrangement links TRBV19 to TRBJ1-1; 7 bases line up with TRBD1. Germline V lookup: CDR1 LNHDA, CDR2 SQIVND (reference sequence). The CDR3 has 15 residues. V shed 5 bases, J shed 0 bases, and the junction held 6 bases outside the gene matches. CDR3 in amino acids: CASSLRTGLNTEAFF. The DNA for the CDR3 is TGTGCCAGTAGTCTACGGACAGGTTTGAACACTGAAGCTTTCTTT. The full variable domain, rest sourced from reference TRBV19 and TRBJ1-1, is DGGITQSPKYLFRKEGQNVTLSCEQNLNHDAMYWYRQDPGQGLRLIYYSQIVNDFQKGDIAEGYSVSREKKESFPLTVTSAQKNPTAFYLCASSLRTGLNTEAFFGQGTRLTVV.

The chain uses TRBV7-8 and TRBJ2-2; D unresolved. Trimming left V 5 bases short and J 2 bases short, with 9 bases between. The germline V gene has CDR1 SGHVS and CDR2 FQNEAQ. The CDR3 is made up of 14 amino acids. The CDR3: CASSLFRNTGELFF. DNA for the CDR3: TGTGCCAGCAGCCTGTTTAGAAACACCGGGGAGCTGTTTTTT.

V is TRBV6-1 and J is TRBJ1-5, with a possible D match to TRBD1 (5 bases). CDR3 length: 15 residues. Germline CDR1 and CDR2: MNHNS and SASEGT. The V and J ends lost 2 bases and 6 bases respectively, with 14 bases between them. Here the CDR3 reads CASSELGQGTQPQHF. The DNA for the CDR3 is TGTGCCAGCAGTGAATTAGGTCAGGGAACTCAGCCCCAGCATTTT.

There are a few counts of this clone. The V and J genes are TRBV19 and TRBJ2-1, with 10 nucleotides matching TRBD2. CDR1 is LNHDA, CDR2 SQIVND, per germline (reference sequence). There are 15 residues in the CDR3. The J segment lost 4 bases and the V segment lost 3 bases, leaving 3 bases of the junction unmatched. The CDR3 nucleotides are TGTGCCAGTAGTATCGGACTAGCGGTTTACAATGAGCAGTTCTTC. Translation gives CASSIGLAVYNEQFF. Filled out from reference TRBV19 and TRBJ2-1, the complete variable domain reads DGGITQSPKYLFRKEGQNVTLSCEQNLNHDAMYWYRQDPGQGLRLIYYSQIVNDFQKGDIAEGYSVSREKKESFPLTVTSAQKNPTAFYLCASSIGLAVYNEQFFGPGTRLTVL.

The chain links TRBV5-6 to TRBJ2-5; D may be TRBD1 (6 bases). CDR1 and CDR2 (germline): SGHDT, YYEEEE. Trimming cost V 2 bases and J 5 bases, with 13 bases left between them. The CDR3 loop spans 14 amino acids. The CDR3 spells CASSFPTGPETQYF. CDR3 coding DNA: TGTGCCAGCAGCTTTCCTACAGGGCCGGAGACCCAGTACTTC.

The chain couples TRBV19 to TRBJ1-1, with 7 nucleotides matching TRBD1. Germline-derived CDR1 and CDR2 are LNHDA and SQIVND (reference sequence). Trimming removed 6 bases from V and 11 bases from J; junction bases left unmatched: 6. There are 11 residues in the CDR3. DNA of the CDR3: TGTGCCAGTAGGAACAGGGGATTCGCTTTCTTT. Protein sequence: CASRNRGFAFF. Full variable domain (outside the CDR3, taken from reference TRBV19 and TRBJ1-1): DGGITQSPKYLFRKEGQNVTLSCEQNLNHDAMYWYRQDPGQGLRLIYYSQIVNDFQKGDIAEGYSVSREKKESFPLTVTSAQKNPTAFYLCASRNRGFAFFGQGTRLTVV.

A few counts support this clone. Other nucleotide sequences from this sample produce the same CDR3. J is TRBJ2-1 and V is TRBV12-5, with 7 nucleotides matching TRBD1. V lost 5 bases and J lost 3; bases outside the gene matches: 4. This CDR3 has 14 residues. Germline V gene lookup returns CDR1 LGHNT and CDR2 FRNRAP. The CDR3 DNA is TGTGCTAGTGGTGCCCGGGACAGCTACAATGAGCAGTTCTTC. It translates to CASGARDSYNEQFF.

V gene TRBV4-1 combines with J gene TRBJ1-4; D might be TRBD1 (6 bases). The germline V gene encodes CDR1 MGHRA and CDR2 YSYEKL. The V and J ends lost 2 bases and 6 bases respectively, with 10 bases between them. The CDR3 spans 14 residues. As DNA, the CDR3 is TGCGCCAGCAGCCAACCGGGGGGCTATGAAAAACTGTTTTTT. Translating gives CASSQPGGYEKLFF.

The rearrangement uses TRBV9 and TRBJ2-7; TRBD1 might be the D (6 bases). Germline values: CDR1 SGDLS, CDR2 YYNGEE. CDR3 length: 15 residues. Trimming took off 4 bases at V and 2 bases at J, with 16 bases between the two ends. The CDR3 bases are TGTGCCAGCAGCCCAGATGGGACAACAACCTACGAGCAGTACTTC. Protein product: CASSPDGTTTYEQYF.

Regarding this clone: The sample has other DNA sequences that encode this CDR3 too. V is TRBV7-2 and J is TRBJ2-7; TRBD1 agrees at 7 bases. CDR1 SGHTA and CDR2 FQGNSA come from the germline V gene. The CDR3 length is 14 residues. V lost 5 bases to trimming and J lost 1 base; unmatched junction nucleotides: 5. DNA for the CDR3: TGTGCCAGCAGCCCGGGACAGAGTTCCTACGAGCAGTACTTC. This sequence encodes CASSPGQSSYEQYF.

The rearrangement joins TRBV3-1 (or the pseudogene TRBV3-2) to TRBJ2-7; D perhaps matches TRBD2 (5 bases). This CDR3 contains 12 residues. Deletions cut 2 bases from V and 5 bases from J, with 7 bases between. Germline values: CDR1 LGHDT, CDR2 YNNKEL (reference sequence). CDR3: CASSQRDHEQYF. The CDR3 bases are TGTGCCAGCAGCCAACGGGATCACGAGCAGTACTTC.

This chain uses TRBV6-5 with TRBJ1-4; 8 bases are shared with TRBD1. Trimming took 0 bases from V and 8 from J; bases not matched to a gene: 5. Germline values: CDR1 MNHEY, CDR2 SVGAGI. The CDR3 totals 15 residues. The CDR3: CASSYSFGQGEKLFF. The CDR3 DNA is TGTGCCAGCAGTTACTCTTTCGGACAGGGAGAAAAACTGTTTTTT.

The chain has TRBV7-2 and TRBJ2-5; 11 nucleotides align to TRBD2. This CDR3 has 16 amino acids. The V segment lost 4 bases and the J segment 4 bases; nucleotides outside the gene matches: 8. Germline values: CDR1 SGHTA, CDR2 FQGNSA. The CDR3: CASSWVAGGPSETQYF. The CDR3 region has the DNA TGTGCCAGCAGCTGGGTAGCGGGGGGGCCATCAGAGACCCAGTACTTC.

The chain recombines TRBV11-2 with TRBJ2-7; maybe TRBD2 (7 bases). This CDR3 comprises 12 residues. V gave up 8 bases and J gave up 3 bases, with 11 bases separating them. In germline, CDR1 is SGHAT, CDR2 FQNNGV. The CDR3 region is CASQGGGYEQYF. The CDR3 bases are TGTGCCAGCCAGGGAGGGGGCTACGAGCAGTACTTC.

This sequence joins TRBV7-8 and TRBJ2-2, with D perhaps TRBD2 (7 bases). This CDR3 is built from 16 residues. CDR1 SGHVS and CDR2 FQNEAQ come from the germline V gene. Trimming cost V 6 bases and J 0 bases, with 14 bases left between them. CDR3 DNA: TGTGCCAGCAGGCGGGGGCCGATCTCGAACACCGGGGAGCTGTTTTTT. It codes for CASRRGPISNTGELFF.

The V gene is TRBV12-5, the J gene TRBJ2-2; TRBD2 matches at 10 bases. Trimming took 0 bases from V and 0 from J; bases not matched to a gene: 1. Germline V lookup: CDR1 LGHNT, CDR2 FRNRAP. CDR3 size: 17 residues. As DNA, the CDR3 is TGTGCTAGTGGTTTGGTACTAGCGGGGTCGAACACCGGGGAGCTGTTTTTT. This sequence encodes CASGLVLAGSNTGELFF.

This chain links TRBV18 with TRBJ2-2, with 9 bases matching TRBD2. V lost 3 bases, J lost 6 bases, and 5 bases stayed unmatched. Per germline, CDR1 KGHSH and CDR2 LQKENI. This CDR3 contains 15 residues. CDR3 sequence: CASSPLAGIAGELFF. The CDR3 DNA is TGTGCCAGCTCACCGCTAGCGGGGATTGCCGGGGAGCTGTTTTTT. The complete variable domain, with remaining parts taken from reference TRBV18 and TRBJ2-2, reads NAGVMQNPRHLVRRRGQEARLRCSPMKGHSHVYWYRQLPEEGLKFMVYLQKENIIDESGMPKERFSAEFPKEGPSILRIQQVVRGDSAAYFCASSPLAGIAGELFFGEGSRLTVL.